The subject of this entry is one TCR beta chain. Its antigen has not been determined. Per-nucleotide qualities are absent, and no much larger clonotype sits a single base away. Receptors were amplified or captured by the immunoSEQ multiplex PCR assay. TCRdb took this table from immuneACCESS and kept in-frame rearrangements with V and J called. Such tables lack part of the clones; where checked against another copy, unresolved V genes explain under half of the gap, and the rest is unexplained. The sample records some 120,000 clones, just over 90% of which are singletons. Of the sample, approximately 7.8% falls within the top ten clones. These data come from a study of control samples from healthy donors and cancer patients (TCRdb year 2020). CDR1 and CDR2, per the germline V gene, are SGHTA and FQGTGA. The trim is 2 bases for V and 2 bases for J, with a gap of 15 bases between the germline ends. The CDR3 measures 16 amino acids from cysteine to phenylalanine. This entry keeps only the CDR3 DNA: 48 bases, framed from base 1.

The rearranged segments are TRBV7-3 and TRBJ1-1; a confident D gene designation cannot be given. The receptor's source is a woman between 18 and 29 years old in good health. Specimen: blood. Read as DNA, the sequence is TGTGCCAGCAGCTTAGGTAGCCGGACGGCTAACACTGAAGCTTTCTTT. The resulting protein is CASSLGSRTANTEAFF.